Listed below are T cell receptor beta chains from one sample, sequenced in a study of regulatory T cells in long-lasting Graves disease. Using its own MiXCR run on the multiplex PCR reads, TCRdb lists one record per CDR3 protein. The sample shows about 540,000 distinct CDR3 sequences, 13% of them seen only once. The same sample was also used in a study of T cells in Graves' hyperthyroidism and ophthalmopathy.

The input for sequencing was peripheral blood mononuclear cells (PBMCs), taken at new diagnosis, from a patient treated with antithyroid drugs. The receptors come from a man aged 25-45 years with Graves disease. The CDR3 runs from the conserved cysteine through the conserved F or W. Fields, in order: J gene, V gene, clone size, D gene, CDR3 DNA, CDR3 protein. D genes are given only for firm matches. Only some rows state a clone size, as once, few, many or a class for expanded clones.

J: TRBJ2-5
V: TRBV3-1
size: many
D: TRBD2
DNA: TGTGCCAGCAGCCAAGCCGGGACTAGCGGAGTGAGGAGGGAGACCCAGTACTTC
CDR3: CASSQAGTSGVRRETQYF

J: TRBJ2-5
V: TRBV7-3
size: -
D: TRBD2
DNA: TGTGCCAGCAGCTCCGCGGGGGGACTACCTAGGGAGACCCAGTACTTC
CDR3: CASSSAGGLPRETQYF

J: TRBJ2-7
V: TRBV7-9
size: many
D: -
DNA: TGTGCCAGCAGCTTTGACCGCGACCCATCCTACGAGCAGTACTTC
CDR3: CASSFDRDPSYEQYF

J: TRBJ2-7
V: TRBV15
size: few
D: -
DNA: TGTGCCACCAGCAGAAAAACAGCGGTCCACGAGCAGTACTTC
CDR3: CATSRKTAVHEQYF

J: TRBJ2-3
V: TRBV29-1
size: many
D: -
DNA: TGCAGCGTTGGGGAAGGCGGTGGGTCCACAGATACGCAGTATTTT
CDR3: CSVGEGGGSTDTQYF

J: TRBJ2-1
V: TRBV20-1
size: -
D: TRBD2
DNA: TGCAGTGCTAGGGTTGTAGCGGGAGCCTACAATGAGCAGTTCTTC
CDR3: CSARVVAGAYNEQFF

J: TRBJ2-2
V: TRBV28
size: many
D: -
DNA: TGTGCCAGCAGTTTACTTGTCGAGGGGAAGGGGGAGCTGTTTTTT
CDR3: CASSLLVEGKGELFF

J: TRBJ2-4
V: TRBV3-1
size: few
D: -
DNA: TGTGCCAGCAGCCAAGTGAACAAGAACATTCAGTACTTC
CDR3: CASSQVNKNIQYF

J: TRBJ2-2
V: TRBV2
size: many
D: -
DNA: TGTGCCAGCAAGGGAAACGGACGGAACACCGGGGAGCTGTTTTTT
CDR3: CASKGNGRNTGELFF

J: TRBJ2-3
V: TRBV6-5
size: -
D: TRBD2
DNA: TGTGCCAGCAGTTACTCGGGCCGGGAGGGGGGCACAGATACGCAGTATTTT
CDR3: CASSYSGREGGTDTQYF

J: TRBJ1-5
V: TRBV6-1
size: -
D: -
DNA: TGTGCCAGCAGGTTCCGGGAGGGGCGGCAGCCCCAGCATTTT
CDR3: CASRFREGRQPQHF

J: TRBJ2-5
V: TRBV6-1
size: few
D: -
DNA: TGTGCCGGCACCGCACGTAGCAGCAGAGAGACCCAGTACTTC
CDR3: CAGTARSSRETQYF

J: TRBJ2-5
V: TRBV7-9
size: -
D: -
DNA: TGTGCCAGCAGCTTAGCGGGGCGCCGACTCAGCGGAGCGGGAGAGACCCAGTACTTC
CDR3: CASSLAGRRLSGAGETQYF

J: TRBJ1-1
V: TRBV19
size: -
D: TRBD1
DNA: TGTGCCAGTAGTCCCAGGGGGCGCGGTTCCACTGAAGCTTTCTTT
CDR3: CASSPRGRGSTEAFF

J: TRBJ2-7
V: TRBV20-1
size: many
D: TRBD2
DNA: TGCAGTGCCCCCGGGACTAGCGGCTCCTACGAGCAGTACTTC
CDR3: CSAPGTSGSYEQYF